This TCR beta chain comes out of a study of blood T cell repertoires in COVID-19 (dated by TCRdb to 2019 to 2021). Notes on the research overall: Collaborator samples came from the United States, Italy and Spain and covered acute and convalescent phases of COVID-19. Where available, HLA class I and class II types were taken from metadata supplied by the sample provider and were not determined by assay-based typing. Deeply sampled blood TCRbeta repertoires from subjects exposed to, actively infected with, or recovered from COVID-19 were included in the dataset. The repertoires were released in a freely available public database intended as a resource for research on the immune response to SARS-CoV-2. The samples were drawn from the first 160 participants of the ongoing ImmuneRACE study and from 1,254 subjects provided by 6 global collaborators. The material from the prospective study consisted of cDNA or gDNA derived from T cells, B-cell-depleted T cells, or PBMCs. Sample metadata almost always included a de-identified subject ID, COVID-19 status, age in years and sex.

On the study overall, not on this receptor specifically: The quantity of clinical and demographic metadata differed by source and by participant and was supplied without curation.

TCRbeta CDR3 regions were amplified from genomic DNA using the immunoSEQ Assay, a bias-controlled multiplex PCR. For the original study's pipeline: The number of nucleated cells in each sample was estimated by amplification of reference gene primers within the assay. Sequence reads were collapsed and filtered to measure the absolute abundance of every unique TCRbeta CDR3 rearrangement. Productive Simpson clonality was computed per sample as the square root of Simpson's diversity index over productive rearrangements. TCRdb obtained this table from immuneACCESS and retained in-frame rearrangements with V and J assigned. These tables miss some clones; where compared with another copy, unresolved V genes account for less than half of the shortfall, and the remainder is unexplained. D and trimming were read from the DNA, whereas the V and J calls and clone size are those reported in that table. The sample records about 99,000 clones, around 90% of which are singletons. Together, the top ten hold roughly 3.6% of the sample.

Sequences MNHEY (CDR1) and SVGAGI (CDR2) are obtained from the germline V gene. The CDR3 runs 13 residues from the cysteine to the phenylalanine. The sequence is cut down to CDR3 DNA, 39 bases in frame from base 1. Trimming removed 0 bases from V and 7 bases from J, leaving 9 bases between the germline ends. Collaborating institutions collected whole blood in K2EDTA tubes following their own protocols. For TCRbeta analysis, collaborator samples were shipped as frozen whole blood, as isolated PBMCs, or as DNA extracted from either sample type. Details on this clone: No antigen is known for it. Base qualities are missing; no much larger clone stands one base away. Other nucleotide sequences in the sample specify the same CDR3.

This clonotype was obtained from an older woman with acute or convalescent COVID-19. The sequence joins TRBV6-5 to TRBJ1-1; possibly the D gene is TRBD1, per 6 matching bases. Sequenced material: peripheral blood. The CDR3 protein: CASSYSDRLEAFF. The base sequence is TGTGCCAGCAGTTACTCGGACAGACTTGAAGCTTTCTTT.